A selection of T cell receptor beta chains follows, all from one sample in a study of control samples from healthy donors and cancer patients. Generated by immunoSEQ multiplex PCR, the TCRdb table keeps only in-frame clones and is missing some. Found here are under 200,000 clones, around 94% of them singletons; the top ten hold 14%. Sequenced material: PBMCs. These receptors were collected from a man aged 60 to 69 with colorectal cancer. Both conserved end residues are trimmed from each CDR3. The D gene is left open where the match is weak.

d_call: -
j_call: TRBJ1-5
v_call: TRBV6-5
cdr3_aa: ASTVGQPQH

d_call: TRBD1
j_call: TRBJ1-3
v_call: TRBV18
cdr3_aa: ASSIPGQGTSGNTIY

d_call: -
j_call: TRBJ1-2
v_call: TRBV30
cdr3_aa: AWTGRELYGYT

d_call: -
j_call: TRBJ1-2
v_call: TRBV6-6
cdr3_aa: ASSYGAGVYGYT

d_call: -
j_call: TRBJ1-5
v_call: TRBV21-1
cdr3_aa: ANRTGPNQPQH

d_call: -
j_call: TRBJ2-5
v_call: TRBV13
cdr3_aa: ASSHRTNQDQETQY

d_call: TRBD1
j_call: TRBJ2-5
v_call: TRBV6-6
cdr3_aa: ASSQTGAEETQY

d_call: -
j_call: TRBJ1-6
v_call: TRBV6-5
cdr3_aa: ASSYSGSSYNSPLH

d_call: -
j_call: TRBJ1-5
v_call: TRBV7-2
cdr3_aa: ASSARRSNQPQH

d_call: -
j_call: TRBJ2-7
v_call: TRBV5-5
cdr3_aa: ASSLVEGGYEQY

d_call: TRBD1
j_call: TRBJ2-5
v_call: TRBV11-3
cdr3_aa: ASSSPGTGVGETQY

d_call: -
j_call: TRBJ1-6
v_call: TRBV27
cdr3_aa: ASSLLSNSPLH

d_call: TRBD1
j_call: TRBJ1-1
v_call: TRBV7-2
cdr3_aa: ASSPRTGNTEAF

d_call: -
j_call: TRBJ1-5
v_call: TRBV4-1
cdr3_aa: ASSQDRGGKGQPQH

d_call: -
j_call: TRBJ2-7
v_call: TRBV18
cdr3_aa: ASSPLGGSPYEQY

d_call: -
j_call: TRBJ1-6
v_call: TRBV5-3
cdr3_aa: ARSLESGERTYNSPLH

d_call: TRBD1
j_call: TRBJ1-1
v_call: TRBV24-1
cdr3_aa: ATSGGTGSNTEAF

d_call: TRBD1
j_call: TRBJ1-4
v_call: TRBV3-1/TRBV3-2
cdr3_aa: ASRGGGNEKLF

d_call: -
j_call: TRBJ1-4
v_call: TRBV7-9
cdr3_aa: ASSFDRTFATNEKLF

d_call: -
j_call: TRBJ1-1
v_call: TRBV29-1
cdr3_aa: SVELPNTEAF

d_call: -
j_call: TRBJ1-1
v_call: TRBV5-1
cdr3_aa: ASTMGGLEAF

d_call: TRBD1
j_call: TRBJ2-7
v_call: TRBV4-1
cdr3_aa: ASSQDTADRPFEQY

d_call: -
j_call: TRBJ2-2
v_call: TRBV11-2
cdr3_aa: ASSLGGPNTGELF

d_call: TRBD1
j_call: TRBJ1-5
v_call: TRBV15
cdr3_aa: ATSRQGFNQPQH

d_call: TRBD1
j_call: TRBJ1-6
v_call: TRBV19
cdr3_aa: ASSDRGQSPLH

d_call: -
j_call: TRBJ2-3
v_call: TRBV13
cdr3_aa: ASSSSGGGADTQY

d_call: -
j_call: TRBJ1-1
v_call: TRBV19
cdr3_aa: ASSMWTNTEAF

d_call: -
j_call: TRBJ1-5
v_call: TRBV7-9
cdr3_aa: ASSLELVGRGGNQPQH

d_call: -
j_call: TRBJ1-1
v_call: TRBV29-1
cdr3_aa: SVEEGSEAF

d_call: TRBD2
j_call: TRBJ2-5
v_call: TRBV11-2
cdr3_aa: ASSSLMGGQETQY

d_call: -
j_call: TRBJ2-1
v_call: TRBV27
cdr3_aa: ASKVDSSYNEQF

d_call: -
j_call: TRBJ2-1
v_call: TRBV7-8
cdr3_aa: ASSSRWGRYNEQF

d_call: -
j_call: TRBJ2-2
v_call: TRBV28
cdr3_aa: ASSPPDRSTGELF

d_call: -
j_call: TRBJ1-5
v_call: TRBV6-1
cdr3_aa: ASSDWQTNQPQH

d_call: TRBD1
j_call: TRBJ2-7
v_call: TRBV7-9
cdr3_aa: ASSLGQGAFYEQY

d_call: -
j_call: TRBJ1-2
v_call: TRBV7-9
cdr3_aa: ASSLRDFSQDYGYT